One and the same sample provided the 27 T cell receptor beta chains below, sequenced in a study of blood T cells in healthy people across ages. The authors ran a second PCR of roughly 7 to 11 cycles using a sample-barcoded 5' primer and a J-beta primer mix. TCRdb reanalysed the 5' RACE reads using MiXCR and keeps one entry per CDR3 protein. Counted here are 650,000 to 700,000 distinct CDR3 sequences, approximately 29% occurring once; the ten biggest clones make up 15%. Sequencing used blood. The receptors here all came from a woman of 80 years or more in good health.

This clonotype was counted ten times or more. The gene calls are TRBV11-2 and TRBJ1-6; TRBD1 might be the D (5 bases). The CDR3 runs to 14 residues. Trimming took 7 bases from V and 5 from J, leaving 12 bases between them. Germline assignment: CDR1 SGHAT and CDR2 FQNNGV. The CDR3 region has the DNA TGTGCCAGCAAGCAGGGAACAGATAATTCACCCCTCCACTTT. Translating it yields CASKQGTDNSPLHF.

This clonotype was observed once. The CDR3 protein is CASSQGGNTIYF. The DNA of the CDR3 is TGTGCCAGCAGCCAGGGTGGAAACACCATATATTTT. V is TRBV4-2 and J is TRBJ1-3; D gene uncertain. Germline loops: CDR1 LGHNA, CDR2 YNFKEQ. The CDR3 is made up of 12 amino acids. The V end lost 3 bases, the J end lost 3 bases, and 3 bases lay between the germline ends.

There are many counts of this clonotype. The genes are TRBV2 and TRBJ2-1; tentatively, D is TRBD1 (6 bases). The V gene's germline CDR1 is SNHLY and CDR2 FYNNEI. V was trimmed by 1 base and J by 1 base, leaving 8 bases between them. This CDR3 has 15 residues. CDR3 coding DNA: TGTGCCAGCAGTGAAGACAGGGCTTCCTACAATGAGCAGTTCTTC. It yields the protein CASSEDRASYNEQFF.

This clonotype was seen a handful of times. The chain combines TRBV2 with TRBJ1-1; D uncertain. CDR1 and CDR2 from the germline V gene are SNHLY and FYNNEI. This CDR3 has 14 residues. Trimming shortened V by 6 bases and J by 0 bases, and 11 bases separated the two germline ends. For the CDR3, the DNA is TGTGCCAGCAGATCAAGCCGGATGAACACTGAAGCTTTCTTT. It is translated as CASRSSRMNTEAFF.

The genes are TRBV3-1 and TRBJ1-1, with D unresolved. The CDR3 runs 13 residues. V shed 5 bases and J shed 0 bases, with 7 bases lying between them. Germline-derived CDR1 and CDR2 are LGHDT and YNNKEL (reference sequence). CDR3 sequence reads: CASSTVVNTEAFF. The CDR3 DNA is TGTGCCAGCAGCACGGTAGTGAACACTGAAGCTTTCTTT.

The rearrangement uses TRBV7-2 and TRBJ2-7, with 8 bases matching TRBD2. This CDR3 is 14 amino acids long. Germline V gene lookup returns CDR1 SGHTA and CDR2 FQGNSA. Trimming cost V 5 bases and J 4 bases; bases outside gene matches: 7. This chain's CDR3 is CASSQGLVAYEQYF. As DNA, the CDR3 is TGTGCCAGCAGCCAGGGACTAGTTGCTTACGAGCAGTACTTC.

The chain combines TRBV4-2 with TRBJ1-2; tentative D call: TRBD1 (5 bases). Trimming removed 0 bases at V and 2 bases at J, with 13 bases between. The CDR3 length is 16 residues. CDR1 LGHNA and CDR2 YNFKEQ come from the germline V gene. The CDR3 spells CASSQDGAQGNYGYTF. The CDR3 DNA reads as TGTGCCAGCAGCCAAGATGGCGCCCAGGGAAACTATGGCTACACCTTC.

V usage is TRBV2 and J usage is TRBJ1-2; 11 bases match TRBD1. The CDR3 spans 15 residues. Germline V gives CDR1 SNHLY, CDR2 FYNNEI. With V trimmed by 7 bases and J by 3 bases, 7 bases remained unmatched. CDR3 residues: CASTLRDRGDYGYTF. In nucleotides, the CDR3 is TGTGCCAGCACCCTAAGGGACAGGGGGGACTATGGCTACACCTTC.

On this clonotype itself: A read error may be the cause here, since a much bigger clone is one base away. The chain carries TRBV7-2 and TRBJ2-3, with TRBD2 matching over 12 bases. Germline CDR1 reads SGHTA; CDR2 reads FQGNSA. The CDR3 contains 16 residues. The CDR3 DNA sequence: TGTGTCAGCAGCCCACTAGCGGGGGGCTGGGGAGATACGCAGTATTTT. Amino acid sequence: CVSSPLAGGWGDTQYF.

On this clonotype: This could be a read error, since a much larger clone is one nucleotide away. The CDR3, as DNA: TGTGCCAGCAGCGCGGCTAGCGGGGGATATCAAGAGACCCAGTACTTC. This gives the protein CASSAASGGYQETQYF. The chain combines TRBV2 with TRBJ2-5; 10 bases line up with TRBD2. Germline V lookup: CDR1 SNHLY, CDR2 FYNNEI. The CDR3 is 16 amino acids. V was clipped by 6 bases and J by 2 bases; unmatched bases: 9.

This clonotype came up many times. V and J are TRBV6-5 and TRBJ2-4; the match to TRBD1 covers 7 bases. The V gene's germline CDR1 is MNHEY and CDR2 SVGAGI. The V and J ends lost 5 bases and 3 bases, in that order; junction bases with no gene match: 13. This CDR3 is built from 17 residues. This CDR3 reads CASSRGSITGVKNIQYF. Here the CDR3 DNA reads TGTGCCAGCAGTAGGGGGAGCATTACAGGGGTCAAAAACATTCAGTACTTC.

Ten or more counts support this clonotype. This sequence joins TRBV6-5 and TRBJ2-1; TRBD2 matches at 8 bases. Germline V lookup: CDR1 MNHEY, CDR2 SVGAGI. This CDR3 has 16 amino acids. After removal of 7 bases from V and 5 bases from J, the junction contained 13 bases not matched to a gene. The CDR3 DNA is TGTGCCAGCACCTTTCGGGGGGGCGCTAATAACAATGAGCAGTTCTTC. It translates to CASTFRGGANNNEQFF.

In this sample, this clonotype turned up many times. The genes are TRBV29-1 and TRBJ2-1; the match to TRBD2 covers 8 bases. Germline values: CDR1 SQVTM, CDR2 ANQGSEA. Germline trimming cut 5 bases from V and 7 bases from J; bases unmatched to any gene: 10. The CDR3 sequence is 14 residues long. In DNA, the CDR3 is TGCAGCGTTTCTGGGCGGGGGGCGGGGAATGAGCAGTTCTTC. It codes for CSVSGRGAGNEQFF.

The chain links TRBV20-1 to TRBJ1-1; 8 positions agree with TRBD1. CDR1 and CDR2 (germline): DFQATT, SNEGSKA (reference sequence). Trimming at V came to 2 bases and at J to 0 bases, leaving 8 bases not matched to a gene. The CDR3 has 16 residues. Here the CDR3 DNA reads TGCAGTGCTAGATCCCAGACAGGGGTAATGAACACTGAAGCTTTCTTT. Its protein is CSARSQTGVMNTEAFF.

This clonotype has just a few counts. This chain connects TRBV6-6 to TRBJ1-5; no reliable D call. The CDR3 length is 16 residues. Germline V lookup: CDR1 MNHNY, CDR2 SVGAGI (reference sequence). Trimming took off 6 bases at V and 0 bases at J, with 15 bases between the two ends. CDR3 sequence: CASSLVADYSNQPQHF. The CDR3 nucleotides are TGTGCCAGCAGCCTGGTAGCAGATTATAGCAATCAGCCCCAGCATTTT.

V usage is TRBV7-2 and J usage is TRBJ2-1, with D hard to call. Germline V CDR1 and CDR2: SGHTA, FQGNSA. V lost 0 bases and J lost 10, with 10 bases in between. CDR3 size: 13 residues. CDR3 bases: TGTGCCAGCAGCTTAGCGGAGTCTCGGGAGCAGTTCTTC. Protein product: CASSLAESREQFF.

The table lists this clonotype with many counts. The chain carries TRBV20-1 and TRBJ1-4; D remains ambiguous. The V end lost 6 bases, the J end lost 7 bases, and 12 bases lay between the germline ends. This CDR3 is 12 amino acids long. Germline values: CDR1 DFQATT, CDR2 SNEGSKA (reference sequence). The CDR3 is CSAPTPPEKLFF. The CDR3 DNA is TGCAGTGCCCCGACTCCCCCTGAAAAACTGTTTTTT.

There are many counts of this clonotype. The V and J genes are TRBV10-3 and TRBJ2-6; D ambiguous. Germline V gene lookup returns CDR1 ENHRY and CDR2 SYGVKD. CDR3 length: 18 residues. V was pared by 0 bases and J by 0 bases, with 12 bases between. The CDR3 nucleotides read TGTGCCATCAGTGAGTCAGGGCTCGAGGTCTCTGGGGCCAACGTCCTGACTTTC. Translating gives CAISESGLEVSGANVLTF.

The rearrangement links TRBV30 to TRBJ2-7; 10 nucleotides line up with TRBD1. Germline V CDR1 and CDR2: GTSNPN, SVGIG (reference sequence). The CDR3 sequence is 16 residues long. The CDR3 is CARSVKGGQGPHEQYV. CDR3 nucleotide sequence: TGTGCCCGGAGTGTAAAGGGGGGACAGGGGCCCCACGAGCAGTACGTC.

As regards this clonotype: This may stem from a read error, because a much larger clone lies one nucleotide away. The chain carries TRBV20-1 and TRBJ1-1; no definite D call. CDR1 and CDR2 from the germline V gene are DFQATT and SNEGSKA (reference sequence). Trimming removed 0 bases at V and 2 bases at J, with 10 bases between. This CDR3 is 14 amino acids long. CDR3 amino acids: CSAREKGLNTEAFF. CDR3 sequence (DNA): TGCAGTGCTAGAGAGAAGGGATTAAACACTGAAGCTTTCTTT.

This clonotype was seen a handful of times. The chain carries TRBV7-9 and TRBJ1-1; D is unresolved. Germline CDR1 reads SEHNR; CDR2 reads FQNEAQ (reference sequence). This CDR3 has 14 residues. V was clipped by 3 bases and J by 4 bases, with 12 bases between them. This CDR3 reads CASSFVLGFTEAFF. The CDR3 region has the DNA TGTGCCAGCAGCTTTGTCCTAGGGTTCACTGAAGCTTTCTTT.

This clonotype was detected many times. CDR3 coding DNA: TGTGCCATCAGTGTGAAGGGACATGAGCAGTTCTTC. Its protein product is CAISVKGHEQFF. The genes are TRBV10-3 and TRBJ2-1; D may match TRBD1 or TRBD2 (5 bases each). The ends were cut back, 4 bases at V and 8 bases at J, with 9 bases in the middle. The CDR3 consists of 12 residues. The germline gives CDR1 ENHRY, CDR2 SYGVKD.

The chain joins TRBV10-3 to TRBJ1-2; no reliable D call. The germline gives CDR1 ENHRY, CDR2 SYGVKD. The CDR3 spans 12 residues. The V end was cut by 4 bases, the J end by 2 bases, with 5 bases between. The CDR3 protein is CAISGKNYGYTF. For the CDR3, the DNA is TGTGCCATCAGTGGGAAGAACTATGGCTACACCTTC.

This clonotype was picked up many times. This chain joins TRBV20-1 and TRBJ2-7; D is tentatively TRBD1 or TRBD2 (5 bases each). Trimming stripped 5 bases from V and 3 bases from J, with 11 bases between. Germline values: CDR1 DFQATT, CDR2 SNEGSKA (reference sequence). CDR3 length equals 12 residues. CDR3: CSARDLYYEQYF. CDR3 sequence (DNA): TGCAGTGCTCGGGACCTATACTACGAGCAGTACTTC.

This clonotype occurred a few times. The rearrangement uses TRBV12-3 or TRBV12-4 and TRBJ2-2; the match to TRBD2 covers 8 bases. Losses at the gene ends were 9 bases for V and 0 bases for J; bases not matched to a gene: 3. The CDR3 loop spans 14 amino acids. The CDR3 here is CASLAGPNTGELFF. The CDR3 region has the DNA TGTGCCAGTTTAGCGGGGCCGAACACCGGGGAGCTGTTTTTT.

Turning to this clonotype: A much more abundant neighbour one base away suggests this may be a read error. Here the CDR3 reads CASCLAGGVSYNEQFF. In DNA, the CDR3 is TGCGCCAGCTGCTTGGCCGGGGGGGTCTCCTACAATGAGCAGTTCTTC. This chain links TRBV5-1 with TRBJ2-1; 8 bases are shared with TRBD2. The CDR3 loop spans 16 amino acids. The V gene's germline CDR1 is SGHRS and CDR2 YFSETQ.

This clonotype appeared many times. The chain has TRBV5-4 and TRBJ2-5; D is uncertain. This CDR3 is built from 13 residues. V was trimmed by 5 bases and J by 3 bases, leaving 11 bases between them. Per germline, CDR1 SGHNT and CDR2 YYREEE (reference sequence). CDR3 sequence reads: CASRENREETQYF. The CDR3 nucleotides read TGTGCCAGCAGGGAAAACAGAGAAGAGACCCAGTACTTC.